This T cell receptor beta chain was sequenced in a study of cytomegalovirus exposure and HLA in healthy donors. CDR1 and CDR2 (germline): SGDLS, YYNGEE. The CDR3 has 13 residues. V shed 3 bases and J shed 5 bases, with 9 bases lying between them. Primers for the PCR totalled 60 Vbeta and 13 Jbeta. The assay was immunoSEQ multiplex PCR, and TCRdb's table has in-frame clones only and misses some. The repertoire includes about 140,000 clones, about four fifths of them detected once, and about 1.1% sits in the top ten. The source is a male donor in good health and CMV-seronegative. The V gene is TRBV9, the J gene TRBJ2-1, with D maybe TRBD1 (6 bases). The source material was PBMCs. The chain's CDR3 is CASSAGTNNEQFF. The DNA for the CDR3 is TGTGCCAGCAGCGCCGGGACAAACAATGAGCAGTTCTTC.